These T cell receptor beta chains were read from a single sample in a study of blood T cell repertoires in COVID-19. Profiled with immunoSEQ multiplex PCR; TCRdb holds only in-frame clones, not every one. Altogether around 340,000 clones are present, over 70% being singletons, with the ten largest covering approximately 3.1%. The sequencing input was peripheral blood. The receptor source for this set is a man aged 30 to 45 with active or convalescent COVID-19. The CDR3 runs from the conserved cysteine through the conserved F or W. The D gene is left open where the match is weak. Some rows have no size entry. The others give once, few or many, or a class for an expanded clone.

TRBV6-5,TRBD1,TRBJ1-3,NA,TGTGCCAGCAGGACAGGGTCCGGAAACACCATATATTTT,CASRTGSGNTIYF
TRBV9,NA,TRBJ1-2,once,TGTGCCAGCAGCGTAGCTCCTCAGGGCCCCTCTAACTATGGCTACACCTTC,CASSVAPQGPSNYGYTF
TRBV24-1,NA,TRBJ1-5,NA,TGTGCCACCAGTGAGGGACTTAGCAATCAGCCCCAGCATTTT,CATSEGLSNQPQHF
TRBV7-2,NA,TRBJ1-3,NA,TGTGCCAGCAGCTTAGTGGTGAGCTCTGGAAACACCATATATTTT,CASSLVVSSGNTIYF
TRBV6-6,TRBD1,TRBJ1-2,NA,TGTGCCAGCAGTTACAGGGGGCGCGGTGGCTACACCTTC,CASSYRGRGGYTF
TRBV6-2/TRBV6-3,NA,TRBJ2-4,NA,TGTGCCAGCAGTTATAGGGGGGGCGCGACCAAAAACATTCAGTACTTC,CASSYRGGATKNIQYF
TRBV5-1,TRBD1,TRBJ1-2,few,TGCGCCAGCAGCCTTACACCGGGACAGGAGACTTCCGGCTACACCTTC,CASSLTPGQETSGYTF
TRBV5-1,NA,TRBJ2-3,NA,TGCGCCAGCAGCCCCCAGGGCAGAGATACGCAGTATTTT,CASSPQGRDTQYF
TRBV28,NA,TRBJ2-1,NA,TGTGCCAGCAGTTTGGAGGGGCTAGTTATCAATGAGCAGTTCTTC,CASSLEGLVINEQFF
TRBV5-5,NA,TRBJ2-5,NA,TGTGCCAGCAGCTTGCTAGATTCTTCGCAAGAGACCCGGTACTTC,CASSLLDSSQETRYF
TRBV5-6,TRBD1,TRBJ1-2,NA,TGTGCCAGCAGACCGACAGGGTCGTACGGCTACACCTTC,CASRPTGSYGYTF
TRBV28,NA,TRBJ1-3,NA,TGTGCCAGCAGTTTTTTCCGCTCTGGAAACACCATATATTTT,CASSFFRSGNTIYF
TRBV12-3/TRBV12-4,NA,TRBJ2-7,NA,TGTGCCAGCAGTTCGGAGGTAGTCTACGAGCAGTACTTC,CASSSEVVYEQYF
TRBV9,TRBD1,TRBJ1-4,NA,TGTGCCAGCAGCGTCAACCCGGGACAGGGTAACGAAAAACTGTTTTTT,CASSVNPGQGNEKLFF
TRBV27,TRBD1,TRBJ2-1,once,TGTGCCAGCAGTTTACGGACAGGGACCCCCTACAATGAGCAGTTCTTC,CASSLRTGTPYNEQFF
TRBV28,NA,TRBJ1-6,NA,TGTGCCAGCAAAAGGGGGGGTTCACCCCTCCACTTT,CASKRGGSPLHF
TRBV5-6,TRBD1,TRBJ1-1,NA,TGTGCCAGCAGATTCGACAGGGACACTGAAGCTTTCTTT,CASRFDRDTEAFF
TRBV6-5,TRBD2,TRBJ2-5,NA,TGTGCCAGCAGCGGACTAGCAACAGAGACCCAGTACTTC,CASSGLATETQYF
TRBV4-1,TRBD2,TRBJ2-7,NA,TGCGCCAGCAGCCAAATCGGACTAGGAGGTTACGAGCAGTACTTC,CASSQIGLGGYEQYF
TRBV4-1,NA,TRBJ1-5,NA,TGCGCCAGCAGCCAAGACCGGGACATGACCCAGCATTTT,CASSQDRDMTQHF
TRBV11-1,TRBD2,TRBJ2-1,NA,TGTGCCAGCAGCTTCAGAGGACTAGCAACCCATCGGTTCTTC,CASSFRGLATHRFF
TRBV7-9,TRBD2,TRBJ2-1,once,TGTGCCAGCAGCCTCGCGGGACTAGCGGGAGGGAATGAGCAGTTCTTC,CASSLAGLAGGNEQFF
TRBV9,NA,TRBJ2-2,NA,TGTGCCAGCAGCCCTTATACAGGGCCCGGGGAGCTGTTTTTT,CASSPYTGPGELFF
TRBV5-1,NA,TRBJ1-4,few,TGCGCCAGCAGCTTAGGAATAGTGGGAGATGAAAAACTGTTTTTT,CASSLGIVGDEKLFF
TRBV6-1,TRBD1,TRBJ1-2,NA,TGTGCCAGCAGTGATTGGACAGGGACTAACTATGGCTACACCTTC,CASSDWTGTNYGYTF
TRBV7-2,TRBD2,TRBJ2-1,NA,TGTGCCAGCAGCTCTTGGACTAGCGGGGGGAACAATGAGCAGTTCTTC,CASSSWTSGGNNEQFF
TRBV18,TRBD2,TRBJ2-1,NA,TGTGCCAGCTCAGAAGGGGGACTAGCGGGAGTCGATGAGCAGTTCTTC,CASSEGGLAGVDEQFF
TRBV27,TRBD1,TRBJ1-6,NA,TGTGCCAGCAGTTCATACAGGGGAAGCGGTTCACCCCTCCACTTT,CASSSYRGSGSPLHF
TRBV6-4,NA,TRBJ2-7,NA,TGTGCCAGCAGTGACCCCCAGGGGTGGAGCTCCTACGAGCAGTACTTC,CASSDPQGWSSYEQYF